One and the same sample provided the 10 T cell receptor beta chains below, sequenced in a study of neurological immune-mediated disorders (dated by TCRdb to about 2019). The method behind the library was 5' RACE. The sequencing machine was an Illumina HiSeq 2500. Using fastp at Q25 and MiXCR, TCRdb reprocessed the public reads and kept productive beta chains. Identical CDR3 protein sequences are pooled into one entry, listed with their most common genes and DNA. A total of roughly 32,000 distinct CDR3 sequences appear in this sample, approximately 5.2% of them only once. Approximately 2.1% of the sample goes to the ten largest clones. The specimen was CD4+ T cells from blood. These receptors were taken from a woman between 45 and 65 years old in good health.

This clonotype was counted ten times or more. V gene TRBV7-8 combines with J gene TRBJ1-4; TRBD1 might be the D (5 bases). Trimming removed 2 bases from V and 0 bases from J, with 16 bases in between. The germline V gene has CDR1 SGHVS and CDR2 FQNEAQ. The length of the CDR3 is 18 residues. The CDR3 region is CASSLRAGRTATNEKLFF. Written as DNA, the CDR3 is TGTGCCAGCAGCTTAAGGGCAGGGAGGACGGCAACTAATGAAAAACTGTTTTTT.

There are many counts of this clonotype. The chain employs TRBV7-2 and TRBJ2-2; 8 bases are a match to TRBD1. Losses at the gene ends were 7 bases for V and 2 bases for J; bases not matched to a gene: 6. This CDR3 contains 15 residues. CDR1 SGHTA and CDR2 FQGNSA come from the germline V gene. The CDR3 region is CASTVGQGNTGELFF. The CDR3 coding sequence is TGTGCCAGCACCGTTGGACAGGGTAACACCGGGGAGCTGTTTTTT.

This clonotype was seen ten or more times. The J gene is TRBJ2-1, the V gene TRBV20-1; the D is unclear. The CDR3 sequence is 16 residues long. Looked up from germline, CDR1 is DFQATT and CDR2 is SNEGSKA (reference sequence). V was clipped by 1 base and J by 8 bases, with 21 bases between them. CDR3 nucleotides: TGCAGTGCTAGAGTTCCTCGCGGCAGAACCTTCGATGAGCAGTTCTTC. Translation: CSARVPRGRTFDEQFF.

This clonotype was seen ten or more times. The chain carries TRBV20-1 and TRBJ1-2, with D possibly TRBD1 on 6 matching bases. The CDR3 consists of 15 residues. Trimming left V 6 bases short and J 2 bases short, with 19 bases between. CDR1 and CDR2 (germline): DFQATT, SNEGSKA (reference sequence). CDR3 in amino acids: CSAPEDTGKNYGYTF. The CDR3 nucleotides are TGCAGTGCGCCCGAAGACACAGGGAAGAACTATGGCTACACCTTC.

This clonotype was recorded at least ten times. The chain employs TRBV6-2 or TRBV6-3 and TRBJ1-1, with TRBD1 identical over 10 bases. Germline values: CDR1 MNHEY, CDR2 SVGEGT. The trim removed 5 bases at V and 4 bases at J, leaving 10 bases unmatched. The CDR3 consists of 16 residues. The DNA for the CDR3 is TGTGCCAGCAGTGACCCCCGGACAGGGGGGACCACTGAAGCTTTCTTT. Translating it yields CASSDPRTGGTTEAFF.

This clonotype was observed at least ten times. V is TRBV15 and J is TRBJ2-7, with a weak D call TRBD2 (5 bases). Germline V gene data show CDR1 as LNHNV and CDR2 as YYDKDF (reference sequence). The V gene lost 0 bases and the J gene lost 1 base, with 7 bases spanning the gap. This CDR3 spans 14 amino acids. The CDR3 coding sequence is TGTGCCACCAGCAGAGATCGGGGTTCCTACGAGCAGTACTTC. It encodes CATSRDRGSYEQYF.

This clonotype was seen at least ten times. The chain couples TRBV7-2 to TRBJ2-1, with D tentatively TRBD2 (6 bases). The CDR3 is 14 amino acids. CDR1 is SGHTA, CDR2 FQGNSA, per germline. V was trimmed by 1 base and J by 9 bases, leaving 13 bases between them. The DNA for the CDR3 is TGTGCCAGCAGCTTAGACCCTAGCGTCAGTGAGCAGTTCTTC. The encoded protein is CASSLDPSVSEQFF.

The sample holds many counts of this clonotype. V is TRBV25-1 and J is TRBJ2-1; 9 positions agree with TRBD2. Trimming took 4 bases from V and 10 from J; bases not matched to a gene: 11. The CDR3 contains 15 residues. Looked up from germline, CDR1 is MGHDK and CDR2 is SYGVNS. The CDR3 sequence: CASSVSGGAVAEQFF. The CDR3 bases are TGTGCCAGCAGTGTTAGCGGGGGTGCCGTCGCCGAGCAGTTCTTC.

The chain has TRBV5-1 and TRBJ2-1; 7 nucleotides match TRBD1. Trimming took 3 bases from V and 9 from J; bases not matched to a gene: 9. Germline V gene sequence: CDR1 SGHRS, CDR2 YFSETQ. The CDR3 is 14 residues long. The CDR3 sequence is CASSSDRVNGEQFF. CDR3 bases: TGCGCCAGCAGCTCAGACAGGGTTAACGGTGAGCAGTTCTTC.

This clonotype occurred many times. The V call is TRBV20-1, the J call TRBJ2-7; no clear D gene. The germline V and J ends were trimmed by 1 base and 4 bases, with 8 bases remaining between them. In germline, CDR1 is DFQATT, CDR2 SNEGSKA (reference sequence). The CDR3 covers 12 residues. The CDR3 nucleotides read TGCAGTGCTAGAGTAAACCCGTACGAGCAGTACTTC. This encodes CSARVNPYEQYF.